This entry lists 18 T cell receptor beta chains sequenced from one sample in a study of response to subunit inactivated influenza vaccine. TCRdb called the RT-PCR reads again in MiXCR, with one record for every CDR3 protein. The sample includes about 540,000 distinct CDR3 sequences, roughly 23% of them seen just once. This sample was also put to use in a study of T cells expressing NK-cell markers. That paper notes: Researchers built TCR beta cDNA using 5'RACE template switching with UMIs.

The source material was CD4+ T cells sorted from PBMCs, sampled 11 to 12 days after vaccination. The receptors derive from a middle-aged man who received an inactivated influenza vaccine.

This clonotype was seen only a few times. V gene TRBV5-1 combines with J gene TRBJ2-3; D might be TRBD2 (5 bases). Trimming stripped 4 bases from V and 6 bases from J, with 18 bases between. Germline CDR1 is SGHRS and CDR2 is YFSETQ. The CDR3 totals 15 residues. The CDR3 reads CASSGSHVASDTQYF. DNA of the CDR3: TGCGCCAGCAGCGGGAGCCATGTCGCCTCCGATACGCAGTATTTT.

This clonotype was seen repeatedly, ten times or more. The genes are TRBV5-6 and TRBJ2-7; D is possibly TRBD2 (6 bases). CDR3 length equals 15 residues. Germline CDR1 reads SGHDT; CDR2 reads YYEEEE. V was cut by 5 bases and J by 7 bases, with 22 bases left in between. The CDR3 region has the DNA TGTGCCAGCAGTTCCGCGGGGACTCTCCGGGAAGAGCAGTACTTC. Translated, it gives CASSSAGTLREEQYF.

Only a few counts were recorded for this clonotype. The chain is built from TRBV5-4 and TRBJ2-3, with TRBD2 as a possible D gene (5 bases). Germline assignment: CDR1 SGHNT and CDR2 YYREEE (reference sequence). With 1 base removed from V and 6 bases from J, the gap between germline ends came to 12 bases. The CDR3 spans 14 residues. The CDR3 protein is CASSLSGRVDTQYF. The CDR3 nucleotides are TGTGCCAGCAGCTTGAGCGGACGAGTGGATACGCAGTATTTT.

The V call is TRBV20-1, the J call TRBJ2-7; no clear D. Germline V gene lookup returns CDR1 DFQATT and CDR2 SNEGSKA (reference sequence). V was cut by 6 bases and J by 0 bases, with 24 bases left in between. The CDR3 spans 17 residues. This CDR3 reads CSASSRRLRISSYEQYF. The DNA for the CDR3 is TGCAGTGCCAGCTCTCGGAGATTGAGGATCAGCTCCTACGAGCAGTACTTC.

V gene TRBV6-1 combines with J gene TRBJ1-2, with D tentatively TRBD1 (5 bases). Trimming cost V 4 bases and J 4 bases, with 10 bases left between them. Germline CDR1 MNHNS, CDR2 SASEGT. CDR3 size: 13 residues. The CDR3 DNA reads as TGTGCCAGCAGTGTCAATGGGGGCTATGGCTACACCTTC. Its protein is CASSVNGGYGYTF.

The genes are TRBV20-1 and TRBJ2-2, with 13 bases lining up with TRBD2. This CDR3 is 18 amino acids long. Germline V lookup: CDR1 DFQATT, CDR2 SNEGSKA (reference sequence). V lost 1 base and J lost 0; bases outside the gene matches: 5. CDR3 coding DNA: TGCAGTGCTAGAGGACTAGCGGGGGGCCAAGCGAACACCGGGGAGCTGTTTTTT. Translating it yields CSARGLAGGQANTGELFF.

This chain uses TRBV29-1 with TRBJ1-5; no reliable D call. The germline V gene encodes CDR1 SQVTM and CDR2 ANQGSEA. Trimming cost V 4 bases and J 2 bases, with 9 bases left between them. The CDR3 is made up of 13 amino acids. In nucleotides, the CDR3 is TGCAGCGTTGCGGTGGAGGGCAATCAGCCCCAGCATTTT. This encodes CSVAVEGNQPQHF.

V and J are TRBV28 and TRBJ2-1; a possible D gene is TRBD1 (6 bases). The V gene's germline CDR1 is MDHEN and CDR2 SYDVKM. The CDR3 is 15 amino acids. V was shortened by 6 bases and J by 4 bases, with 16 bases between the two germline ends. This CDR3 is CASSISGTRYNEQFF. In DNA form, the CDR3 reads TGTGCCAGCAGCATATCAGGGACAAGGTACAATGAGCAGTTCTTC.

V gene TRBV12-3 or TRBV12-4 combines with J gene TRBJ2-7; D unclear. V lost 4 bases to trimming and J lost 8 bases, with 18 bases between them. CDR3 length: 14 amino acids. The CDR3 DNA reads TGTGCCAGCAGTTCCCGGATGGGCAGCTGGCAGCAGTACTTC. The encoded protein is CASSSRMGSWQQYF.

This clonotype was detected ten times or more. V gene TRBV5-1 combines with J gene TRBJ1-5; TRBD1 matches at 8 bases. CDR1 and CDR2 (germline): SGHRS, YFSETQ. The trim removed 4 bases at V and 0 bases at J, leaving 6 bases unmatched. The CDR3 has 16 residues. In DNA, the CDR3 is TGCGCCAGCAGCCCCGGACAGGGTTATAGCAATCAGCCCCAGCATTTT. It specifies CASSPGQGYSNQPQHF. Full variable domain (missing parts from reference TRBV5-1 and TRBJ1-5): KAGVTQTPRYLIKTRGQQVTLSCSPISGHRSVSWYQQTPGQGLQFLFEYFSETQRNKGNFPGRFSGRQFSNSRSEMNVSTLELGDSALYLCASSPGQGYSNQPQHFGDGTRLSIL.

This clonotype has just a few counts. This chain joins TRBV15 and TRBJ2-1; maybe TRBD2 (6 bases). This CDR3 comprises 16 residues. Germline CDR1 and CDR2: LNHNV and YYDKDF (reference sequence). V lost 8 bases to trimming and J lost 2 bases, with 19 bases between them. In nucleotides, the CDR3 is TGTGCCACCCGCCTGGGGCAGGGAGGAACCTACAATGAGCAGTTCTTC. This encodes CATRLGQGGTYNEQFF.

The sample holds many counts of this clonotype. This sequence joins TRBV4-2 and TRBJ2-1; D gene ambiguous. Trimming pared 0 bases from V and 5 bases from J, leaving 5 bases between. The V gene's germline CDR1 is LGHNA and CDR2 YNFKEQ. The CDR3 runs 13 residues. The CDR3 DNA is TGTGCCAGCAGCCAAGAATGGGACAATGAGCAGTTCTTC. Its protein product is CASSQEWDNEQFF.

At least ten counts were recorded for this clonotype. This sequence joins TRBV14 and TRBJ2-1; 8 bases map to TRBD1. The CDR3 extends over 15 amino acids. V was clipped by 8 bases and J by 0 bases; unmatched bases: 6. Germline CDR1 reads SGHDN; CDR2 reads FVKESK. This CDR3 reads CASSPGTGSYNEQFF. The DNA for the CDR3 is TGTGCCAGCTCACCGGGGACAGGCTCCTACAATGAGCAGTTCTTC.

The table lists this clonotype with a few counts. The chain employs TRBV12-3 or TRBV12-4 and TRBJ2-4; maybe TRBD2 (7 bases). This CDR3 comprises 14 residues. Trimming took 5 bases from V and 1 from J, leaving 9 bases between them. CDR3 region: CASSAGAAKNIQYF. CDR3 sequence (DNA): TGTGCCAGCAGTGCGGGGGCTGCCAAAAACATTCAGTACTTC.

The J gene is TRBJ2-1, the V gene TRBV5-6; the match to TRBD1 covers 8 bases. Germline values: CDR1 SGHDT, CDR2 YYEEEE. The V segment lost 5 bases and the J segment 9 bases; nucleotides outside the gene matches: 7. The CDR3 is 13 amino acids. The CDR3 spells CASSQDRVIEQFF. The CDR3 nucleotides are TGTGCCAGCAGTCAGGACAGGGTGATTGAGCAGTTCTTC.

The chain couples TRBV6-1 to TRBJ1-2; D perhaps matches TRBD1 (5 bases). V was cut by 10 bases and J by 4 bases, with 19 bases left in between. Germline CDR1 and CDR2: MNHNS and SASEGT. CDR3 length: 14 amino acids. The CDR3 region is CATSSQGLIYGYTF. The CDR3 DNA follows: TGTGCCACCTCGTCTCAGGGTCTCATCTATGGCTACACCTTC.

The chain has TRBV4-1 and TRBJ2-5; D uncertain. This CDR3 has 14 residues. Looked up from germline, CDR1 is MGHRA and CDR2 is YSYEKL. V was cut by 2 bases and J by 2 bases, with 9 bases left in between. In DNA, the CDR3 is TGCGCCAGCAGCCAAATCGGATTGCAAGAGACCCAGTACTTC. Its translation is CASSQIGLQETQYF.

V is TRBV20-1 and J is TRBJ2-1, with D perhaps matching TRBD1 or TRBD2 (6 bases each). Germline CDR1 and CDR2: DFQATT and SNEGSKA (reference sequence). Trimming removed 0 bases at V and 8 bases at J, with 14 bases between. CDR3 length equals 14 residues. Here the CDR3 DNA reads TGCAGTGCTAGAGATAGTGGGGGGCGCGATGAGCAGTTCTTC. Protein: CSARDSGGRDEQFF.